These 21 T cell receptor beta chains were sequenced from one sample in a study of PD-1 blockade in classical Hodgkin lymphoma (dated by TCRdb to 2018 to 2021). The label giving this sample's time point can be read as: cycle 4 day 1 (C4D1), after more than five weeks of nivolumab. Relapse after autologous stem cell transplantation had occurred in all trial patients, and cohorts A, B and C were distinguished by prior brentuximab vedotin exposure. Using a Miltenyi CD4+ T cell isolation kit, CD4+ T cells were purified from thawed PBMCs through magnetic negative selection. The library was generated by the immunoSEQ multiplex PCR assay. In TCRdb, the immuneACCESS table is reduced to in-frame sequences with V and J assigned. These tables do not hold every clone; where another copy was compared, an unresolved V gene accounts for under half, and the others remain unexplained. The sample table records under 7,500 clones; approximately 86% of these occur just once. The ten largest clones take up roughly 1.5% of the sample.

The source material was CD4+ T cells from blood, sampled before the fourth cycle of nivolumab. These receptor sequences come from a human donor with classical Hodgkin lymphoma.

The chain combines TRBV5-1 with TRBJ1-2; weak D call: TRBD1 (5 bases). V gave up 0 bases and J gave up 4 bases, with 10 bases separating them. The CDR3 contains 14 residues. In germline, CDR1 is SGHRS, CDR2 YFSETQ. CDR3 coding DNA: TGCGCCAGCAGCTTGGAGCAGGGAAGCTATGGCTACACCTTC. Encoded protein: CASSLEQGSYGYTF.

This clone was seen a few times. The genes are TRBV12-5 and TRBJ2-5; tentative D call: TRBD2 (6 bases). Germline V gives CDR1 LGHNT, CDR2 FRNRAP. V was shortened by 0 bases and J by 0 bases, with 14 bases between the two germline ends. The CDR3 is 17 residues long. The chain's CDR3 is CASGLVLGRDYQETQYF. As DNA, the CDR3 is TGTGCTAGTGGTTTGGTACTGGGACGGGACTACCAAGAGACCCAGTACTTC.

The gene calls are TRBV19 and TRBJ2-7; TRBD2 might be the D (5 bases). The germline V gene encodes CDR1 LNHDA and CDR2 SQIVND (reference sequence). This CDR3 comprises 13 residues. V was cut by 3 bases and J by 6 bases, with 12 bases left in between. DNA for the CDR3: TGTGCCAGTAGTATCGGGGTTATAGGCGAGCAGTACTTC. As protein: CASSIGVIGEQYF.

Only one count was recorded for this clone. This chain connects TRBV6-5 to TRBJ2-7, with D possibly being TRBD1 (5 bases). Trimming pared 1 base from V and 5 bases from J, leaving 18 bases between. This CDR3 spans 16 amino acids. The germline V gene encodes CDR1 MNHEY and CDR2 SVGAGI. The CDR3 DNA is TGTGCCAGCAGTTACTGGGGCCAGCCCTTTGCCCACGAGCAGTACTTC. This sequence encodes CASSYWGQPFAHEQYF.

The rearrangement uses TRBV5-1 and TRBJ1-2, with 7 bases identical to TRBD1. J gave up 1 base and V 0 bases, and 3 bases lay outside the gene matches. CDR3 length equals 15 residues. The germline V gene has CDR1 SGHRS and CDR2 YFSETQ. The CDR3 DNA reads TGCGCCAGCAGCTTGGGACAGGGCTTTAACTATGGCTACACCTTC. This encodes CASSLGQGFNYGYTF.

The chain uses TRBV5-1 and TRBJ2-5, with 7 bases matching TRBD2. CDR3 length: 16 amino acids. CDR1 is SGHRS, CDR2 YFSETQ, per germline. The J segment lost 0 bases and the V segment lost 0 bases, leaving 5 bases of the junction unmatched. The CDR3 reads CASSLDGGTYQETQYF. The CDR3 DNA reads TGCGCCAGCAGCTTGGACGGGGGGACGTACCAAGAGACCCAGTACTTC.

CDR3 loop: CASSTRTGESYEQYF. In DNA, the CDR3 is TGTGCCAGCAGCACCAGGACAGGGGAATCCTACGAGCAGTACTTC. The chain combines TRBV7-9 with TRBJ2-7, with 9 bases fitting TRBD1. After removal of 5 bases from V and 1 base from J, the junction contained 6 bases not matched to a gene. The CDR3 has 15 residues. CDR1 is SEHNR, CDR2 FQNEAQ, per germline (reference sequence).

This clone occurred once. The rearrangement links TRBV5-1 to TRBJ2-3; D possibly corresponds to TRBD1 (6 bases). Per germline, CDR1 SGHRS and CDR2 YFSETQ. This CDR3 spans 16 amino acids. V lost 0 bases and J 2 bases, leaving 13 bases between the germline ends. The CDR3: CASSLEAGAYTDTQYF. DNA for the CDR3: TGCGCCAGCAGCTTGGAGGCAGGGGCCTACACAGATACGCAGTATTTT.

This chain links TRBV7-2 with TRBJ2-7, with D uncertain. Trimming stripped 4 bases from V and 2 bases from J, with 15 bases between. The CDR3 covers 15 residues. The germline V gene encodes CDR1 SGHTA and CDR2 FQGNSA. In nucleotides, the CDR3 is TGTGCCAGCAGCTCCCAGCCCGTCCCGACCTACGAGCAGTACTTC. Amino acids: CASSSQPVPTYEQYF.

CDR3 sequence (DNA): TGTGCCAGCAGTTACACACAGGGGGCGTTCTATGGCTACACCTTC. This sequence encodes CASSYTQGAFYGYTF. The gene calls are TRBV6-5 and TRBJ1-2; TRBD1 matches 9 bases. From germline, CDR1 is MNHEY and CDR2 SVGAGI. J was trimmed by 4 bases and V by 2 bases; bases with no gene match: 5. The length of the CDR3 is 15 residues.

This chain uses TRBV18 with TRBJ2-7; a weak D match, TRBD1 (5 bases). This CDR3 spans 14 amino acids. V was cut by 6 bases and J by 1 base, with 13 bases left in between. CDR1 and CDR2 from the germline V gene are KGHSH and LQKENI. The CDR3 DNA follows: TGTGCCAGCTCGCCTCAGGGCATTTCCTACGAGCAGTACTTC. It is translated as CASSPQGISYEQYF.

V gene TRBV15 combines with J gene TRBJ2-1, with TRBD2 matching over 14 bases. J was trimmed by 4 bases and V by 0 bases; bases with no gene match: 8. The CDR3 covers 19 residues. Germline CDR1 reads LNHNV; CDR2 reads YYDKDF (reference sequence). CDR3 residues: CATSRDRGLAGVEYNEQFF. Written as DNA, the CDR3 is TGTGCCACCAGCAGAGATCGGGGACTAGCGGGAGTGGAGTACAATGAGCAGTTCTTC.

This chain connects TRBV11-2 to TRBJ1-4; 9 nucleotides agree with TRBD1. Trimming cost V 0 bases and J 4 bases; bases outside gene matches: 12. This CDR3 is built from 19 residues. From germline, CDR1 is SGHAT and CDR2 FQNNGV. The CDR3 spells CASSLDERGQGPLNEKLFF. The DNA of the CDR3 is TGTGCCAGCAGCTTAGATGAGCGAGGACAGGGGCCCCTTAATGAAAAACTGTTTTTT.

This chain links TRBV4-2 with TRBJ2-5; no firm D call. Germline V gene sequence: CDR1 LGHNA, CDR2 YNFKEQ. V was pared by 5 bases and J by 4 bases, with 5 bases between. The CDR3 extends over 11 amino acids. Here the CDR3 DNA reads TGTGCCAGCAGCATACGAGAGACCCAGTACTTC. Protein sequence: CASSIRETQYF.

The J gene is TRBJ1-4, the V gene TRBV7-8; the D gene is possibly TRBD1 (6 bases). Germline V lookup: CDR1 SGHVS, CDR2 FQNEAQ. This CDR3 region has 15 residues. V lost 6 bases and J 0 bases, leaving 11 bases between the germline ends. This chain's CDR3 is CASRLRQATNEKLFF. CDR3 in DNA: TGTGCCAGCAGACTCCGACAGGCAACTAATGAAAAACTGTTTTTT.

The chain links TRBV9 to TRBJ1-3, with a tentative D call TRBD1 (5 bases). Germline values: CDR1 SGDLS, CDR2 YYNGEE. Trimming left V 0 bases short and J 2 bases short, with 18 bases between. The CDR3 loop spans 18 amino acids. CDR3 bases: TGTGCCAGCAGCGTAGGGGGGTCCCAACCTCTTGCTGGAAACACCATATATTTT. This codes for CASSVGGSQPLAGNTIYF.

The gene calls are TRBV6-1 and TRBJ2-1, with a possible D match to TRBD1 (5 bases). Germline CDR1 and CDR2: MNHNS and SASEGT. The ends were cut back, 2 bases at V and 6 bases at J, with 8 bases in the middle. The CDR3 contains 13 residues. CDR3 DNA sequence: TGTGCCAGCAGTGAACAGGGTTTCAATGAGCAGTTCTTC. Residues: CASSEQGFNEQFF.

Only one count was recorded for this clone. The rearrangement links TRBV30 to TRBJ1-1, with D possibly TRBD1 on 5 matching bases. The V end lost 2 bases, the J end lost 1 base, and 14 bases lay between the germline ends. Germline loops: CDR1 GTSNPN, CDR2 SVGIG (reference sequence). The CDR3 contains 15 residues. CDR3: CAWSKLRQTNTEAFF. The CDR3 nucleotides read TGTGCCTGGAGTAAACTACGACAGACGAACACTGAAGCTTTCTTT. Full variable domain (outside the CDR3, taken from reference TRBV30 and TRBJ1-1): SQTIHQWPATLVQPVGSPLSLECTVEGTSNPNLYWYRQAAGRGLQLLFYSVGIGQISSEVPQNLSASRPQDRQFILSSKKLLLSDSGFYLCAWSKLRQTNTEAFFGQGTRLTVV.

The gene calls are TRBV5-1 and TRBJ2-3; 9 bases line up with TRBD2. The CDR3 runs to 17 residues. The V gene end was trimmed by 4 bases and the J gene end by 3 bases; junction bases not matched to a gene: 12. Germline V gives CDR1 SGHRS, CDR2 YFSETQ. The DNA for the CDR3 is TGCGCCAGCAGCCTTTACACCGCGGGAGGGCCGACAGATACGCAGTATTTT. It encodes CASSLYTAGGPTDTQYF.

This clone was detected only once. The V gene is TRBV7-6, the J gene TRBJ2-5, with no clear D. Trimming took off 1 base at V and 4 bases at J, with 13 bases between the two ends. Germline values: CDR1 SGHVS, CDR2 FNYEAQ. The CDR3 has 15 residues. The chain's CDR3 is CASSLESQTLETQYF. The CDR3 DNA sequence: TGTGCCAGCAGCTTAGAATCGCAGACATTAGAGACCCAGTACTTC.

The genes are TRBV19 and TRBJ2-3; D may be TRBD1 (6 bases). V lost 5 bases, J lost 3 bases, and 15 bases lay in between. CDR1 is LNHDA, CDR2 SQIVND, per germline (reference sequence). The CDR3 runs to 15 residues. CDR3 region: CASSYRQGRTDTQYF. CDR3 DNA sequence: TGTGCCAGTAGTTACCGGCAGGGGAGAACAGATACGCAGTATTTT. Drawing the rest from reference TRBV19 and TRBJ2-3, the complete variable domain is DGGITQSPKYLFRKEGQNVTLSCEQNLNHDAMYWYRQDPGQGLRLIYYSQIVNDFQKGDIAEGYSVSREKKESFPLTVTSAQKNPTAFYLCASSYRQGRTDTQYFGPGTRLTVL.